This T cell receptor (beta chain) was recovered during a study of blood T cells in healthy people across ages (dated by TCRdb to between 2014 and 2016). Broadly, across the study: Template switching captured roughly one uniquely barcoded TCR beta cDNA molecule per two T cells in model experiments. The donors were divided into four age groups: young (average around 16 years), middle-aged (about 40), aged (about 60) and long-lived (around 80). The study analyzed two additional independent replicas of 1 million unique cDNA reads from the same blood draw for two donors, one aged 18 to 30 and one aged 80 or older. To track age-related changes in TCR beta repertoire diversity, the study relied on deep sequencing normalized with unique cDNA molecular identifiers. The investigation overall reported the following: Observed TCR beta diversity per million T cells fell roughly linearly with age, and a significant reduction was already apparent by age roughly 41. Compared with the aged group, more naive CD4+ T cells, fewer expanded clones and increased TCR diversity were shown by the long-lived group, suggesting age selection. Because profiling used bulk unsorted PBMCs, naive and antigen-experienced compartments could not be compared conclusively. The percentage of naive T cells measured by flow cytometry correlated strongly with observed TCR beta diversity. Estimates of total diversity based on one million sequenced T cells were regarded as lower bounds and as underestimates. The CMV infection status of donors was not known, potentially confounding age-related changes in expanded clonotypes.

The method behind the library was 5' RACE. Sequencing used an Illumina HiSeq 2500. A second PCR of about 7 to 12 cycles was performed with a sample-barcoded 5' primer and a J-beta primer mix. A template-switch 5' adaptor carrying 12 random nucleotides introduced a unique molecular identifier onto each TCR beta cDNA molecule. Each sample yielded at least 2.5 million CDR3-containing paired-end reads. All of the RNA was converted into first-strand cDNA using the Mint cDNA synthesis kit, with a TRBC-specific oligonucleotide serving as the primer. Following uracil-DNA glycosylase treatment, all cDNA underwent a first 18-cycle PCR with the universal primers M1SS and BC2_uni_R. The authors processed their data as follows. Normalization of each sample was performed by random selection of 1 million high-quality reads, each carrying a distinct molecular identifier. Reads with shared molecular identifiers were discarded instead of being binned into consensus sequences. MiTCR, with a Q25 quality threshold and the strictest error-elimination algorithm, was used for CDR3 identification, clonotype clustering and error correction. A nonparametric unseen species model using Euler transformation provided a lower-bound estimate of total TCR beta diversity. TCRdb applied fastp at Q25 and MiXCR to the public reads, then kept only in-frame beta chains. When rows share a CDR3 protein, they turn into one entry using the most common DNA and genes. Clone size and V and J calls follow TCRdb, not the original study. The sample table holds about 930,000 distinct CDR3 sequences, of which almost 30% were seen once. Roughly 10% of the sample is held by the ten biggest clonotypes.

As regards this clonotype: Its cognate antigen has yet to be identified. Base qualities are not recorded, but no much larger clone differs from it by a single base.

The CDR3 runs 14 amino acids, cysteine and phenylalanine included. Left in the record is the CDR3 DNA by itself, 42 bases read in frame from the first base. CDR1 and CDR2, looked up from the germline V gene, are MNHNS and SASEGT. Trimming costs V 6 bases and J 10 bases, and their ends lie 16 bases apart. Donors were approximately 42 systemically healthy Caucasian individuals from Russia aged 6 to 90 years. Each donor gave approximately 10 milliliters of peripheral blood, collected into EDTA-treated Vacutainer tubes. Ficoll-Paque density-gradient centrifugation was used to isolate PBMCs, with at least 6 million per sample. Trizol reagent was used to extract total RNA from PBMCs, with at least 5 micrograms per sample. For every donor, flow cytometry on a PBMC aliquot measured the percentage of naive CD45RAhigh/CD27high T cells. These data also formed part of another study, on T cells of mothers and their children. Drawing on the second study: Nine systemically healthy Caucasian individuals, comprising three mothers and their six children, were included as donors. cDNA synthesis consumed the entire amount of extracted RNA, loaded at 1.5 ug RNA in each 15 ul reaction. In the second PCR, the M1S primer introduced both the sample barcodes and 2-4 random nucleotides. More than 9.5 million TCR beta CDR3 reads were obtained from each mother, and about 3 million reads were obtained from each child. Thymic selection similarly shapes TCR recombination output in related and unrelated pairs, with minor effect from inherited differences. Normalized repertoire overlap was always found to be slightly, but never significantly, higher in related mother-child pairs than in unrelated mother-child pairs. Persistent microchimeric T cell clones were not detected, at a sensitivity of approximately 98 clones per million clonotypes. In the study, deep NGS was used to compare the TCR beta repertoires of mothers and children, and features distinguishing related mother-child pairs from unrelated individuals were sought. On average, the children were roughly 11 +/- 4 years old, while the mothers were approximately 40 +/- 4 years old. Libraries were sequenced on Illumina HiSeq 2000 with 100+100 nt paired-end reads after adapter ligation with NEBNext reagents. To avoid cross-contamination, the mother libraries and the child libraries were prepared a month apart and sequenced in separate runs. For each donor, somewhere between about 500,000 and 2,000,000 distinct TCR beta clonotypes were identified. Naive TCR beta clonotypes were estimated from low-frequency clonotypes matched to each donor's FACS-determined naive share, without sorting.

This clonotype originated in a woman in her 40s in good health. Source material: blood. The V and J segments used are TRBV6-1 and TRBJ1-6; the D gene is not confidently resolved. The CDR3 region reads CASRDTWNRSPLHF. Here is the DNA: TGTGCCAGCAGGGATACCTGGAATAGGTCACCCCTCCACTTT.